These 25 T cell receptor beta chains originate from one sample sequenced in a study of T-cell reconstitution after alpha-beta-depleted transplantation in children. It was with unique molecular identifiers that the TCRbeta library was prepared. TCRdb processed the PCR reads anew with MiXCR; each CDR3 protein has one entry. The data contain roughly 340,000 distinct CDR3 sequences, about a sixth of them seen just once; the ten biggest clones take up around 43%. The sample in question was PBMCs, mostly from graft donor cells, obtained 360 days after TCRalphabeta/CD19-depleted stem cell transplant. These receptors were collected from a male patient under 10 years old who had a stem cell transplant for acute lymphoblastic leukemia, so the T cells may come from the graft donor.

This clonotype has a handful of counts. The chain uses TRBV28 and TRBJ2-7, with 11 bases that match TRBD2. This CDR3 comprises 16 residues. The germline CDR1 and CDR2 sequences are MDHEN and SYDVKM. The V segment lost 6 bases and the J segment 9 bases; nucleotides outside the gene matches: 16. For the CDR3, the DNA is TGTGCCAGCAGCCAACCAGGGACTAGCGGTACGTGGGGGCAGTACTTC. Translating gives CASSQPGTSGTWGQYF. Combining the CDR3 with reference TRBV28 and TRBJ2-7 gives the whole variable domain DVKVTQSSRYLVKRTGEKVFLECVQDMDHENMFWYRQDPGLGLRLIYFSYDVKMKEKGDIPEGYSVSREKKERFSLILESASTNQTSMYLCASSQPGTSGTWGQYFGPGTRLTVT.

This clonotype occurred a few times. The chain has TRBV28 and TRBJ2-7; D not resolved. Trimming stripped 4 bases from V and 4 bases from J, with 17 bases between. The germline gives CDR1 MDHEN, CDR2 SYDVKM. The CDR3 runs to 15 residues. CDR3 DNA: TGTGCCAGCAGTTCCGCCGGCCCCACTGGGTACGAGCAGTACTTC. This codes for CASSSAGPTGYEQYF.

This clonotype was detected only a few times. The V call is TRBV4-1, the J call TRBJ2-7, with D unresolved. This CDR3 is 13 amino acids long. The germline V and J ends were trimmed by 3 bases and 2 bases, with 8 bases remaining between them. Germline assignment: CDR1 MGHRA and CDR2 YSYEKL. CDR3 DNA: TGCGCCAGCAGCCAGGGTGCCACCTACGAGCAGTACTTC. Its protein product is CASSQGATYEQYF.

This clonotype has ten or more counts. The DNA for the CDR3 is TGTGCCAGCAGCCGATTAGCGGGAGGGACCTACAATGAGCAGTTCTTC. Residues: CASSRLAGGTYNEQFF. The gene calls are TRBV7-8 and TRBJ2-1; 11 bases are shared with TRBD2. Losses at the gene ends were 5 bases for V and 2 bases for J; bases not matched to a gene: 5. CDR3 length: 16 residues. Germline lookup yields CDR1 SGHVS and CDR2 FQNEAQ. Based on the CDR3 plus reference TRBV7-8 and TRBJ2-1, the full variable domain is GAGVSQSPRYKVAKRGQDVALRCDPISGHVSLFWYQQALGQGPEFLTYFQNEAQLDKSGLPSDRFFAERPEGSVSTLKIQRTQQEDSAVYLCASSRLAGGTYNEQFFGPGTRLTVL.

CDR3 sequence (DNA): TGTGCCAGCAGTGACGCCACCCTCGGGGCTAGCGGGAAGTTCTTC. Translated: CASSDATLGASGKFF. This rearrangement joins TRBV2 to TRBJ2-1; 9 bases are a match to TRBD2. Germline loops: CDR1 SNHLY, CDR2 FYNNEI. The CDR3 is 15 residues long. J was trimmed by 14 bases and V by 3 bases; bases with no gene match: 14. The complete variable domain, with remaining parts taken from reference TRBV2 and TRBJ2-1, reads EPEVTQTPSHQVTQMGQEVILRCVPISNHLYFYWYRQILGQKVEFLVSFYNNEISEKSEIFDDQFSVERPDGSNFTLKIRSTKLEDSAMYFCASSDATLGASGKFFGPGTRLTVL.

This clonotype was found a few times. This chain uses TRBV9 with TRBJ2-2, with D perhaps TRBD1 or TRBD2 (6 bases each). CDR1 is SGDLS and CDR2 is YYNGEE in the germline V gene. CDR3 length equals 15 residues. Trimming removed 0 bases at V and 2 bases at J, with 8 bases between. This CDR3 reads CASSVGGANTGELFF. In DNA form, the CDR3 reads TGTGCCAGCAGCGTAGGGGGGGCTAACACCGGGGAGCTGTTTTTT.

This clonotype came up many times. The chain has TRBV5-1 and TRBJ2-1, with 10 bases fitting TRBD2. This CDR3 comprises 16 residues. Losses at the gene ends were 0 bases for V and 4 bases for J; bases not matched to a gene: 4. Germline CDR1 is SGHRS and CDR2 is YFSETQ. The CDR3 protein is CASSLEVAGGYNEQFF. The CDR3 nucleotides read TGCGCCAGCAGCTTGGAGGTAGCGGGAGGATACAATGAGCAGTTCTTC.

CDR3 sequence: CATSGPDNYGYTF. In DNA form, the CDR3 reads TGTGCCACCAGTGGCCCAGACAACTATGGCTACACCTTC. V gene TRBV24-1 combines with J gene TRBJ1-2; no definite D call. The V end was cut by 5 bases, the J end by 2 bases, with 8 bases between. Germline CDR1 is KGHDR and CDR2 is SFDVKD. The CDR3 is 13 residues long.

The chain is built from TRBV19 and TRBJ1-5; the D gene is possibly TRBD1 (6 bases). The CDR3 totals 15 residues. Germline-derived CDR1 and CDR2 are LNHDA and SQIVND (reference sequence). Trimming removed 6 bases at V and 2 bases at J, with 14 bases between. The CDR3 DNA follows: TGTGCCAGTAGACCTGGGACACGAGGCAATCAGCCCCAGCATTTT. Translated, it gives CASRPGTRGNQPQHF.

The rearrangement uses TRBV2 and TRBJ1-2; no definite D call. The V end lost 8 bases, the J end lost 2 bases, and 15 bases lay between the germline ends. The length of the CDR3 is 14 residues. Germline V gene lookup returns CDR1 SNHLY and CDR2 FYNNEI. For the CDR3, the DNA is TGTGCCAGCGGCCAGAAAGCTTTCAACTATGGCTACACCTTC. Amino acids: CASGQKAFNYGYTF.

The table lists this clonotype with a few counts. The chain links TRBV4-1 to TRBJ2-4, with D perhaps matching TRBD2 (6 bases). CDR1 and CDR2 from the germline V gene are MGHRA and YSYEKL. Trimming took 3 bases from V and 0 from J, leaving 18 bases between them. This CDR3 has 18 residues. The DNA for the CDR3 is TGCGCCAGCAGCCAGCCCCCAACGGGAGAATTAGCCAAAAACATTCAGTACTTC. Encoded protein: CASSQPPTGELAKNIQYF.

V and J are TRBV20-1 and TRBJ2-7; TRBD1 agrees at 7 bases. CDR1 is DFQATT and CDR2 is SNEGSKA in the germline V gene (reference sequence). The V segment lost 7 bases and the J segment 3 bases; nucleotides outside the gene matches: 12. The CDR3 is 14 residues long. The chain's CDR3 is CSGLAGDRSYEQYF. The CDR3 DNA reads as TGCAGTGGTTTAGCTGGGGACAGAAGCTACGAGCAGTACTTC.

This clonotype showed up just a few times. The V gene is TRBV18, the J gene TRBJ2-3; 8 bases are shared with TRBD1. Trimming cost V 3 bases and J 2 bases; bases outside gene matches: 4. Germline lookup yields CDR1 KGHSH and CDR2 LQKENI. The CDR3 spans 15 residues. The CDR3 DNA reads TGTGCCAGCTCACCCGGACAGGGAATCACAGATACGCAGTATTTT. The encoded protein is CASSPGQGITDTQYF.

This sequence joins TRBV28 and TRBJ2-3, with 16 bases fitting TRBD2. V trimming: 6 bases; J trimming: 0 bases; junction bases outside the gene matches: 9. In germline, CDR1 is MDHEN, CDR2 SYDVKM. The CDR3 runs 19 residues. Here the CDR3 reads CASRSGLAGGQPSTDTQYF. The DNA for the CDR3 is TGTGCCAGCAGATCGGGACTAGCGGGAGGGCAGCCTAGCACAGATACGCAGTATTTT.

The chain combines TRBV7-9 with TRBJ2-1; no reliable D call. The germline gives CDR1 SEHNR, CDR2 FQNEAQ (reference sequence). Between the trimmed V and J ends, which lost 8 bases and 5 bases, there was a span of 13 bases. This CDR3 region has 13 residues. The CDR3 DNA reads as TGTGCCAGCGGCTCTTTCTTAGACAATGAGCAGTTCTTC. It specifies CASGSFLDNEQFF.

This clonotype was counted at least ten times. J is TRBJ2-1 and V is TRBV4-3; TRBD2 matches at 8 bases. Trimming removed 0 bases from V and 2 bases from J; junction bases left unmatched: 6. This CDR3 spans 17 amino acids. Looked up from germline, CDR1 is LGHNA and CDR2 is YSLEER. The CDR3 here is CASSQDPSGGPYNEQFF. For the CDR3, the DNA is TGCGCCAGCAGCCAAGATCCCTCGGGAGGGCCCTACAATGAGCAGTTCTTC.

CDR3 DNA sequence: TGTGCCAGCAGCCCTAGGACAGGGTCATCAGATACGCAGTATTTT. Translation: CASSPRTGSSDTQYF. The chain is built from TRBV11-2 and TRBJ2-3, with 8 bases aligning to TRBD1. CDR1 and CDR2 (germline): SGHAT, FQNNGV. V lost 5 bases and J lost 4; bases outside the gene matches: 8. The CDR3 covers 15 residues.

The table lists this clonotype with many counts. V and J are TRBV11-2 and TRBJ2-2, with D unclear. The germline gives CDR1 SGHAT, CDR2 FQNNGV. The length of the CDR3 is 16 residues. V lost 5 bases and J lost 7, with 20 bases in between. CDR3: CASSQSFRVKGGELFF. DNA of the CDR3: TGTGCCAGCAGCCAATCTTTCCGTGTTAAGGGCGGGGAGCTGTTTTTT.

V and J are TRBV19 and TRBJ2-1; possible D gene TRBD2, 8 bases. Trimming pared 5 bases from V and 7 bases from J, leaving 18 bases between. The CDR3 spans 15 residues. Germline values: CDR1 LNHDA, CDR2 SQIVND (reference sequence). The CDR3 coding sequence is TGTGCCAGTAGTGCCAGACAGGGCGGGAGGAATGAGCAGTTCTTC. This encodes CASSARQGGRNEQFF.

The chain combines TRBV28 with TRBJ2-3; D is perhaps TRBD2 (6 bases). In germline, CDR1 is MDHEN, CDR2 SYDVKM. The CDR3 is 18 amino acids. V lost 5 bases, J lost 0 bases, and 21 bases lay in between. The CDR3 DNA is TGTGCCAGCAGTACTTACCCCCCGACTAGGACTAGCACAGATACGCAGTATTTT. Protein product: CASSTYPPTRTSTDTQYF.

This clonotype occurred a few times. This chain connects TRBV12-3 or TRBV12-4 to TRBJ2-3; the match to TRBD2 covers 11 bases. CDR3 size: 20 residues. Trimming took 4 bases from V and 6 from J; bases not matched to a gene: 21. In nucleotides, the CDR3 is TGTGCCAGCAGTTCTAAGGGTGGTGGTAGCGGGAGGGCCCGAAGGGATACGCAGTATTTT. Protein: CASSSKGGGSGRARRDTQYF.

This clonotype was detected many times. The CDR3 DNA follows: TGTGCCAGCAGCCAAGAGCCAGGGAAAGAGACCCAGTACTTC. Its protein product is CASSQEPGKETQYF. The chain recombines TRBV4-2 with TRBJ2-5; possibly TRBD1 for D (5 bases). CDR3 size: 14 residues. V lost 0 bases to trimming and J lost 3 bases, with 8 bases between them. Germline assignment: CDR1 LGHNA and CDR2 YNFKEQ.

The V and J genes are TRBV12-3 or TRBV12-4 and TRBJ1-2, with unresolved D. The CDR3 loop spans 13 amino acids. Trimming removed 0 bases from V and 1 base from J, with 3 bases in between. CDR3 DNA sequence: TGTGCCAGCAGTTTAGCTTTTAACTATGGCTACACCTTC. It is translated as CASSLAFNYGYTF.

The rearrangement joins TRBV12-3 or TRBV12-4 to TRBJ2-7; D gene unclear. The CDR3 sequence is 13 residues long. V lost 3 bases to trimming and J lost 3 bases, with 9 bases between them. CDR3 nucleotides: TGTGCCAGCAGTTTTCGGGTGCTCTACGAGCAGTACTTC. Translating gives CASSFRVLYEQYF.

The sample holds a few counts of this clonotype. The rearrangement joins TRBV11-1 to TRBJ2-1; the D gene is possibly TRBD2 (6 bases). Trimming took 5 bases from V and 4 from J, leaving 12 bases between them. The CDR3 is 14 residues long. Germline assignment: CDR1 SGHAT and CDR2 FQDESV (reference sequence). Here the CDR3 reads CASSHDRGYNEQFF. In DNA form, the CDR3 reads TGTGCCAGCAGCCACGACCGGGGGTACAATGAGCAGTTCTTC.